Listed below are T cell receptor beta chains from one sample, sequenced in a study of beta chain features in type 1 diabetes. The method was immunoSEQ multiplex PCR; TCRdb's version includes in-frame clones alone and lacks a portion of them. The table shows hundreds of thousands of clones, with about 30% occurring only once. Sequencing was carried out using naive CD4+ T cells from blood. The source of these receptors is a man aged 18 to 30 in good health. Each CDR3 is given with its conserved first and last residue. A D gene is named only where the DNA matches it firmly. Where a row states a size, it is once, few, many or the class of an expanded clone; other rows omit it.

DNA: TGTGCCTGGACCAGCCAAAACAACTATGGCTACACCTTC; CDR3: CAWTSQNNYGYTF; J: TRBJ1-2; V: TRBV30; size: .; D: .
DNA: TGTGCCAGCAGTCCGGACAGGGTTGGTGTTGCGGGCACAGATACGCAGTATTTT; CDR3: CASSPDRVGVAGTDTQYF; J: TRBJ2-3; V: TRBV27; size: .; D: TRBD1
DNA: TGCAGCGTTGGGGACAGGGAAGATACGCAGTATTTT; CDR3: CSVGDREDTQYF; J: TRBJ2-3; V: TRBV29-1; size: .; D: TRBD1
DNA: TGCAGTGCTAGCAATGTCCACGAGCAGTACTTC; CDR3: CSASNVHEQYF; J: TRBJ2-7; V: TRBV20-1; size: .; D: .
DNA: TGCGCCAGCAGCCGCCCTACAGGGCCTAGAGACTCCTACGAGCAGTACTTC; CDR3: CASSRPTGPRDSYEQYF; J: TRBJ2-7; V: TRBV4-1; size: few; D: .
DNA: TGTGCCAGCAGCTTAGCGCCTAGCGGGCGCGATGCCACAGATACGCAGTATTTT; CDR3: CASSLAPSGRDATDTQYF; J: TRBJ2-3; V: TRBV7-2; size: .; D: TRBD2
DNA: TGTGCCTGGAGCTGGGGAGCCGGGGAGCAGTTCTTC; CDR3: CAWSWGAGEQFF; J: TRBJ2-1; V: TRBV30; size: .; D: .
DNA: TGTGCCAGCAGCCTACACGGGGACGAGCAGTACTTC; CDR3: CASSLHGDEQYF; J: TRBJ2-7; V: TRBV11-1; size: once; D: .
DNA: TGTGCCAGCAGCTTAGCGCGTGGGACTAGCGGGAGCACAGACAATGAGCAGTTCTTC; CDR3: CASSLARGTSGSTDNEQFF; J: TRBJ2-1; V: TRBV7-9; size: .; D: TRBD2
DNA: TGTGCCAGCAGTGATGCATCGGGTGGGAAGTATGGCTACACCTTC; CDR3: CASSDASGGKYGYTF; J: TRBJ1-2; V: TRBV25-1; size: .; D: .
DNA: TGTGCCAGCAGCTTAGCTGGGGCGGGGAGCTCCTACAATGAGCAGTTCTTC; CDR3: CASSLAGAGSSYNEQFF; J: TRBJ2-1; V: TRBV7-8; size: once; D: .
DNA: TGCGCCAGCAGCTTAAGTCCCCGGACTAGCGGGGTCGAGCAGTACTTC; CDR3: CASSLSPRTSGVEQYF; J: TRBJ2-7; V: TRBV5-1; size: .; D: TRBD2
DNA: TGCAGCGCCGCGACAGGAGACGGCTATGGCTACACCTTC; CDR3: CSAATGDGYGYTF; J: TRBJ1-2; V: TRBV29-1; size: few; D: .
DNA: TGCAGCGTTGAGGACGGAGGAGAGACCCAGTACTTC; CDR3: CSVEDGGETQYF; J: TRBJ2-5; V: TRBV29-1; size: .; D: .
DNA: TGCAGCGTAGGACAGAAATTAAACACTGAAGCTTTCTTT; CDR3: CSVGQKLNTEAFF; J: TRBJ1-1; V: TRBV29-1; size: .; D: .
DNA: TGTGCCAGCAGCCGCGATATCGGCGGGCAATACAATGAGCAGTTCTTC; CDR3: CASSRDIGGQYNEQFF; J: TRBJ2-1; V: TRBV14; size: .; D: .
DNA: TGTGCCACGGGGGATAGCGGGCTATCCTACGAGCAGTACTTC; CDR3: CATGDSGLSYEQYF; J: TRBJ2-7; V: TRBV10-3; size: .; D: TRBD2
DNA: TGCGCCAGCAGCCACCAGCGAGGCACTGAAGCTTTCTTT; CDR3: CASSHQRGTEAFF; J: TRBJ1-1; V: TRBV4-3; size: .; D: .
DNA: TGTGCCAGCAGGCCCGGGACTAGCGGGCGTGGAGCTTACAATGAGCAGTTCTTC; CDR3: CASRPGTSGRGAYNEQFF; J: TRBJ2-1; V: TRBV27; size: .; D: TRBD2
DNA: TGTGCCACCAGCAGAGACCCGGGGCCCGAGGACATTCAGTACTTC; CDR3: CATSRDPGPEDIQYF; J: TRBJ2-4; V: TRBV15; size: .; D: .
DNA: TGTGCCAGCACCCAATCCGGGACTCCATCAAATGAGCAGTTCTTC; CDR3: CASTQSGTPSNEQFF; J: TRBJ2-1; V: TRBV9; size: .; D: .
DNA: TGTGCCAGCAGTCCTCGGACGGACGGGGAGACCCAGTACTTC; CDR3: CASSPRTDGETQYF; J: TRBJ2-5; V: TRBV27; size: .; D: .
DNA: TGTGCCAGCAGCTTAGCGAGCGCCTTCGAGCAGTACTTC; CDR3: CASSLASAFEQYF; J: TRBJ2-7; V: TRBV7-2; size: .; D: .
DNA: TGTGCCAGCAGGCGGGACTTCACAGATACGCAGTATTTT; CDR3: CASRRDFTDTQYF; J: TRBJ2-3; V: TRBV6-5; size: few; D: .
DNA: TGTGCCAGCAGTTCTCCGGGACTAGCGGGGTCCTACGAGCAGTACTTC; CDR3: CASSSPGLAGSYEQYF; J: TRBJ2-7; V: TRBV6-5; size: .; D: TRBD2
DNA: TGTGCCAGCACTCCAGGGGGATACACCGGGGAGCTGTTTTTT; CDR3: CASTPGGYTGELFF; J: TRBJ2-2; V: TRBV28; size: few; D: TRBD1
DNA: TGCAGCGTTAGGAAGGTATTCACAGATACGCAGTATTTT; CDR3: CSVRKVFTDTQYF; J: TRBJ2-3; V: TRBV29-1; size: .; D: .
DNA: TGCAGCGTCGTAGACAGGTCGTACTCTGGAAACACCATATATTTT; CDR3: CSVVDRSYSGNTIYF; J: TRBJ1-3; V: TRBV29-1; size: few; D: .
DNA: TGTGCCAGCAGCCCTTACATTGACGGCGAGCAGTACTTC; CDR3: CASSPYIDGEQYF; J: TRBJ2-7; V: TRBV5-6; size: few; D: .
DNA: TGTGCCTGGAAACCGGGCCGCGGCTATGGCTACACCTTC; CDR3: CAWKPGRGYGYTF; J: TRBJ1-2; V: TRBV30; size: .; D: .
DNA: TGTGCCAGCAGCTTAGGGTTCGCGTCCTACAATGAGCAGTTCTTC; CDR3: CASSLGFASYNEQFF; J: TRBJ2-1; V: TRBV7-9; size: .; D: .
DNA: TGTGCCAGCACCTCATTAGCACGAGCCCGCTACGAGCAGTACTTC; CDR3: CASTSLARARYEQYF; J: TRBJ2-7; V: TRBV27; size: .; D: .
DNA: TGCGCCAGCAGCCAACTAGCTTACGAGGGTGGAGATACGCAGTATTTT; CDR3: CASSQLAYEGGDTQYF; J: TRBJ2-3; V: TRBV5-1; size: .; D: .
DNA: TGTGCCAGCAGCTCGACAGGGGGCCGGACCGGGGAGCTGTTTTTT; CDR3: CASSSTGGRTGELFF; J: TRBJ2-2; V: TRBV5-4; size: .; D: TRBD1
DNA: TGTGCCAGCAGCTTAGGTCTAGCGGGAGTAAGGCAGTTCTTC; CDR3: CASSLGLAGVRQFF; J: TRBJ2-1; V: TRBV11-1; size: .; D: TRBD2